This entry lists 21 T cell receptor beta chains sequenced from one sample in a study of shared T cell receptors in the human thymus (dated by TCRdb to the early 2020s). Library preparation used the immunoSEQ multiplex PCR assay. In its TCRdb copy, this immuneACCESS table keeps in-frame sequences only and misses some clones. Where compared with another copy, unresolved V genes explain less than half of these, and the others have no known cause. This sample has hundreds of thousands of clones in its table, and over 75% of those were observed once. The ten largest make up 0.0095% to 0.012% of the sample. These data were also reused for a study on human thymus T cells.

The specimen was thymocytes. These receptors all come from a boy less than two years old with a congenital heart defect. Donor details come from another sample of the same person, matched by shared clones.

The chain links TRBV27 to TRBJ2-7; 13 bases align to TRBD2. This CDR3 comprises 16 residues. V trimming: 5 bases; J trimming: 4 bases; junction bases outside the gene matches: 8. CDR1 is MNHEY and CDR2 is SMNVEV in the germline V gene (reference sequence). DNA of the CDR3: TGTGCCAGCAGTCTAGGACTAGCGGGAGCTGGTTACGAGCAGTACTTC. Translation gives CASSLGLAGAGYEQYF.

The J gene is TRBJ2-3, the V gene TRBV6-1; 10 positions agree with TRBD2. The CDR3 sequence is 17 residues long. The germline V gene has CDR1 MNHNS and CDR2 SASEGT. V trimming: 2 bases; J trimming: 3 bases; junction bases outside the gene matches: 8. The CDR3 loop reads CASSEPQPGLATDTQYF. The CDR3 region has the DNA TGTGCCAGCAGTGAACCTCAACCGGGACTAGCGACAGATACGCAGTATTTT.

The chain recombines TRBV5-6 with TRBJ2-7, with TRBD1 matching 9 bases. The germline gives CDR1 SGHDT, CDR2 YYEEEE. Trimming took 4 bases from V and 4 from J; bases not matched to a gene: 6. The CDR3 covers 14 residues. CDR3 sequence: CASSGPGTGYEQYF. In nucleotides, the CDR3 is TGTGCCAGCAGCGGTCCCGGGACAGGGTACGAGCAGTACTTC.

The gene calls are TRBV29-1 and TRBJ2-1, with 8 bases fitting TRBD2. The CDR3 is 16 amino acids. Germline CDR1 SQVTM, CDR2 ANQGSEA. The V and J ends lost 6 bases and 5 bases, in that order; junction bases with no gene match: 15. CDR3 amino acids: CSVPGQSGSPNNEQFF. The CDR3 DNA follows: TGCAGCGTCCCGGGCCAAAGCGGGAGCCCCAACAATGAGCAGTTCTTC.

The CDR3 reads CASSFRWDSSGANVLTF. The CDR3, as DNA: TGTGCCAGCAGCTTCCGGTGGGACAGCTCTGGGGCCAACGTCCTGACTTTC. This rearrangement joins TRBV11-2 to TRBJ2-6, with 7 positions matching TRBD1. The germline V gene has CDR1 SGHAT and CDR2 FQNNGV. The length of the CDR3 is 17 residues. The V segment lost 3 bases and the J segment 0 bases; nucleotides outside the gene matches: 5.

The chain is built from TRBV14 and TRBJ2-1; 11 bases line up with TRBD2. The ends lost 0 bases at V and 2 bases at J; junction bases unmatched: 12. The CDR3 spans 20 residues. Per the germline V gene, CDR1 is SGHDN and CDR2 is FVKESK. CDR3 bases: TGTGCCAGCAGCCAAGACGGCCCTAGCGGGAGGCCCGCCCCCTACAATGAGCAGTTCTTC. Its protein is CASSQDGPSGRPAPYNEQFF.

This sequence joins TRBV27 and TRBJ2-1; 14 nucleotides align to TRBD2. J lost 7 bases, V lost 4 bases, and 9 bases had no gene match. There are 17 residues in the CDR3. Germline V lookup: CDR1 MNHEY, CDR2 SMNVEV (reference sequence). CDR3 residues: CASSSSGTSGSMNEQFF. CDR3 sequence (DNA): TGTGCCAGCAGTTCATCCGGGACTAGCGGGAGTATGAATGAGCAGTTCTTC.

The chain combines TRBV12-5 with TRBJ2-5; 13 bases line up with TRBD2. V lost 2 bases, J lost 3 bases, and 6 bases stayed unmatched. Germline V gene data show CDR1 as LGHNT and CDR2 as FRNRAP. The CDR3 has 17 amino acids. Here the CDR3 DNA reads TGTGCTAGTGGTTTGCCCGGGACTAGCGGGAAAAAAGAGACCCAGTACTTC. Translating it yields CASGLPGTSGKKETQYF.

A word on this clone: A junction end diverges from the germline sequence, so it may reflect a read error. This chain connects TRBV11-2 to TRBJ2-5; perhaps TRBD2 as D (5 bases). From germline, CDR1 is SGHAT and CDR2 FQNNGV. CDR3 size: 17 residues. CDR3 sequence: CASSVEGTQTPWETQYF. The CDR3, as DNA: TGTGCCAGCAGCGTAGAGGGCACCCAAACGCCTTGGGAGACCCAGTACTTC. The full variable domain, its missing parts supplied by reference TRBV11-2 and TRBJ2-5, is EAGVAQSPRYKIIEKRQSVAFWCNPISGHATLYWYQQILGQGPKLLIQFQNNGVVDDSQLPKDRFSAERLKGVDSTLKIQPAKLEDSAVYLCASSVEGTQTPWETQYFGPGTRLLVL.

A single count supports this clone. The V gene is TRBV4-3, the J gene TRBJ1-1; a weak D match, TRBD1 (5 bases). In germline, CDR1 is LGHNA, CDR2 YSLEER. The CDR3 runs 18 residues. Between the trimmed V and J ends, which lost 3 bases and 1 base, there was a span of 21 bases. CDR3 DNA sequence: TGCGCCAGCAGCCATGTCTGGACACTCCGGTGGGAGAACACTGAAGCTTTCTTT. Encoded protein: CASSHVWTLRWENTEAFF.

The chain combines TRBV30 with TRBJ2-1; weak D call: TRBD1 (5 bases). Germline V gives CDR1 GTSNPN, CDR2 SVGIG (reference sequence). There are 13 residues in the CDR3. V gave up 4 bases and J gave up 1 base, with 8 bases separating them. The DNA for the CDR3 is TGTGCCTGGAAGAAGGGGTCCTACAATGAGCAGTTCTTC. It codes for CAWKKGSYNEQFF.

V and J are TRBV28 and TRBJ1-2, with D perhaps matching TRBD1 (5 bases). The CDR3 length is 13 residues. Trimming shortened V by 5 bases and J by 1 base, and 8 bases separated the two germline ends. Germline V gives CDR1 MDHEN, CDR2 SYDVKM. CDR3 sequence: CASSAGINYGYTF. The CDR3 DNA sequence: TGTGCCAGCAGTGCAGGGATTAACTATGGCTACACCTTC.

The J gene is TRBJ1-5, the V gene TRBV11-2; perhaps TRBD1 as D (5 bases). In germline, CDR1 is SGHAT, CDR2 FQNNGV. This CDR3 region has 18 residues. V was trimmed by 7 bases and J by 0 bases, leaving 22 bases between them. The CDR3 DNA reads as TGTGCCAGCACACTGACAGAAAAACTGCTCGATAGCAATCAGCCCCAGCATTTT. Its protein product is CASTLTEKLLDSNQPQHF. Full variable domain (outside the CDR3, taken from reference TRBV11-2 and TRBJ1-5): EAGVAQSPRYKIIEKRQSVAFWCNPISGHATLYWYQQILGQGPKLLIQFQNNGVVDDSQLPKDRFSAERLKGVDSTLKIQPAKLEDSAVYLCASTLTEKLLDSNQPQHFGDGTRLSIL.

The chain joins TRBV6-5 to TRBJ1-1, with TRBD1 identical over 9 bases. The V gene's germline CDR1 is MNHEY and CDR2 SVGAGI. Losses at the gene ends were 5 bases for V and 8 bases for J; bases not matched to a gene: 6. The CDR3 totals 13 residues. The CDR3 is CASSRDGTGEAFF. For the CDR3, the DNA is TGTGCCAGCAGTCGCGACGGGACAGGGGAAGCTTTCTTT.

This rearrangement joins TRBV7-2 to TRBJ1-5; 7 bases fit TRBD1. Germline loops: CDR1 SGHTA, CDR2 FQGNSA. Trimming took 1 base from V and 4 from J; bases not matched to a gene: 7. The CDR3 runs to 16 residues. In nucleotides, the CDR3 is TGTGCCAGCAGCTTAGTTTGGCAGGGGGATAATCAGCCCCAGCATTTT. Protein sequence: CASSLVWQGDNQPQHF.

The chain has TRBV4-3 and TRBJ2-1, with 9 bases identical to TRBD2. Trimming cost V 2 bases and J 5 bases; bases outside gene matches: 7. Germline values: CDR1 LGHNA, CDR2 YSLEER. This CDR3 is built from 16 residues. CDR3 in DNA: TGCGCCAGCAGCCAATGGAGGGCTAGCGGGGACAATGAGCAGTTCTTC. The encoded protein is CASSQWRASGDNEQFF.

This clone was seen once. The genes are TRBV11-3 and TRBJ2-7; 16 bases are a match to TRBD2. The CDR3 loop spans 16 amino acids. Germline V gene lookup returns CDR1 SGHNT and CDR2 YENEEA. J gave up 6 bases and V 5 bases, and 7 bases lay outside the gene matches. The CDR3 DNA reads TGTGCCAGCAGCATGGGACTAGCGGGAGGGCCCCGCGAGCAGTACTTC. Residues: CASSMGLAGGPREQYF.

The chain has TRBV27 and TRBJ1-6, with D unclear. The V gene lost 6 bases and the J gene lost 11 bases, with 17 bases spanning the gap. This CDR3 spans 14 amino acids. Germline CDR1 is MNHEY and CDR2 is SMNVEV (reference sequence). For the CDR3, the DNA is TGTGCCAGCAGCCTAAGACGGGGAATTCCACCCCTCCACTTT. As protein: CASSLRRGIPPLHF.

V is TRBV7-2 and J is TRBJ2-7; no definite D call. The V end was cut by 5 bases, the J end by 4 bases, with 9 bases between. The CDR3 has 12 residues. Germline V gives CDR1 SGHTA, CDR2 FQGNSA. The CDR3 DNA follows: TGTGCCAGCAGCCGTCTCGGGTACGAGCAGTACTTC. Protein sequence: CASSRLGYEQYF. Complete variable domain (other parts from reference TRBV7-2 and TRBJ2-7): GAGVSQSPSNKVTEKGKDVELRCDPISGHTALYWYRQSLGQGLEFLIYFQGNSAPDKSGLPSDRFSAERTGGSVSTLTIQRTQQEDSAVYLCASSRLGYEQYFGPGTRLTVT.

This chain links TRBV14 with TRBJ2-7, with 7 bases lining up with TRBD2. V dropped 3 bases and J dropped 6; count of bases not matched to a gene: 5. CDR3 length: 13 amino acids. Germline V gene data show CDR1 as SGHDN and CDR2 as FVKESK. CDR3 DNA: TGTGCCAGCAGCCAGCGGGAGAAGGGCGAGCAGTACTTC. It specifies CASSQREKGEQYF.

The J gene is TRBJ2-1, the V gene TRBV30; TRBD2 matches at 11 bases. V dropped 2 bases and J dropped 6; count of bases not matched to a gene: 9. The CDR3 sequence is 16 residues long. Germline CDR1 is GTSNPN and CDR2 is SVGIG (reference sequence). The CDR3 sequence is CAWSFPTSGSFNEQFF. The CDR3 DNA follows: TGTGCCTGGAGTTTCCCCACTAGCGGGAGTTTCAATGAGCAGTTCTTC.